This TCR beta chain derives from a study of OX40 agonist ivuxolimab in advanced cancers. Study-wide points: The study observed clonal expansion of CD4+ and CD8+ blood T cells by week 6 at 0.1 to 3.0 mg/kg.

This clone was picked up one time. Its antigen remains unknown. Sequenced by immunoSEQ multiplex PCR; TCRdb stores in-frame clones only, minus some. The sample has roughly 50,000 clones, roughly 84% seen once. V was pared by 3 bases and J by 2 bases, with 13 bases between. The CDR3 extends over 15 amino acids. Germline V lookup: CDR1 KGHSH, CDR2 LQKENI. The sequencing used CD4+ or CD8+ T cells sorted from blood, collected in a trial of the OX40 agonist ivuxolimab. The chain uses TRBV18 and TRBJ1-2, with unresolved D. This sequence was found in an adult with an advanced solid tumor such as melanoma, head and neck, liver or kidney cancer. CDR3 sequence (DNA): TGTGCCAGCTCACCGAGGTTGACCCCGAACTATGGCTACACCTTC. Translated: CASSPRLTPNYGYTF.